What follows are 19 T cell receptor beta chains derived from one specimen sequenced in a study of a mutant IDH1 vaccine in newly diagnosed glioma. Time point reported: week 23, last vaccination. Vaccinated patients received 300 ug of mutant IDH1 20-mer peptide per dose, with topical imiquimod. These receptors are not linked to any known antigen. Only in-frame clones appear in the TCRdb table, and some are missing; sequencing was by immunoSEQ multiplex PCR. Of around 80,000 clones in the sample, 85% to 90% were seen once. This sample comprised PBMCs, obtained from a glioma patient whose treatment included an IDH1 peptide vaccine. The receptors here all came from a woman in her forties or fifties with glioma.

The chain employs TRBV6-1 and TRBJ2-5, with D unclear. The CDR3 contains 11 residues. Looked up from germline, CDR1 is MNHNS and CDR2 is SASEGT. V lost 6 bases and J 5 bases, leaving 7 bases between the germline ends. The CDR3 sequence is CASRGGETQYF. The CDR3, as DNA: TGTGCCAGCAGGGGTGGGGAGACCCAGTACTTC.

The chain uses TRBV27 and TRBJ2-5; D not resolved. Looked up from germline, CDR1 is MNHEY and CDR2 is SMNVEV (reference sequence). This CDR3 has 16 amino acids. Trimming removed 4 bases from V and 2 bases from J, with 17 bases in between. The CDR3 spells CASSSRIRAPQETQYF. The DNA of the CDR3 is TGTGCCAGCAGTTCCCGAATTCGAGCCCCACAAGAGACCCAGTACTTC.

CDR3 in amino acids: CASSVDSTYEQYF. The DNA of the CDR3 is TGTGCCAGCAGCGTAGACTCCACCTACGAGCAGTACTTC. The chain uses TRBV9 and TRBJ2-7; D not certain. The CDR3 extends over 13 amino acids. The V end was cut by 0 bases, the J end by 2 bases, with 6 bases between. Germline CDR1 is SGDLS and CDR2 is YYNGEE.

This chain connects TRBV28 to TRBJ2-7; a weak D match, TRBD1 (6 bases). The CDR3 covers 14 residues. The V end was cut by 6 bases, the J end by 2 bases, with 14 bases between. CDR1 and CDR2 (germline): MDHEN, SYDVKM. The CDR3 protein is CASRPGTPTYEQYF. The DNA of the CDR3 is TGTGCCAGCAGGCCCGGGACACCGACCTACGAGCAGTACTTC.

J is TRBJ2-5 and V is TRBV5-4, with 9 nucleotides matching TRBD1. TRBJ2-7 explains the end of the DNA better; the J call may be wrong. CDR1 and CDR2 (germline): SGHNT, YYREEE (reference sequence). The CDR3 has 14 amino acids. The CDR3 here is CASSWGDRDYEQYF. The CDR3 region has the DNA TGTGCCAGCAGCTGGGGGGACAGGGACTACGAGCAGTACTTC.

This rearrangement joins TRBV4-1 to TRBJ1-6; a possible D gene is TRBD1 (5 bases). Deletions cut 4 bases from V and 6 bases from J, with 16 bases between. The length of the CDR3 is 16 residues. Germline loops: CDR1 MGHRA, CDR2 YSYEKL. CDR3 in amino acids: CASSRKVRDGNSPLHF. Here the CDR3 DNA reads TGCGCCAGCAGCCGGAAAGTGCGGGACGGTAATTCACCCCTCCACTTT.

The rearrangement joins TRBV2 to TRBJ2-7; possibly TRBD2 for D (5 bases). The CDR3 has 15 amino acids. Looked up from germline, CDR1 is SNHLY and CDR2 is FYNNEI. Deletions cut 1 base from V and 0 bases from J, with 10 bases between. CDR3 nucleotide sequence: TGTGCCAGCAGTGAAGGTGTAGGGAGCTCCTACGAGCAGTACTTC. Translation gives CASSEGVGSSYEQYF.

This chain connects TRBV28 to TRBJ2-5; 9 bases agree with TRBD1. Trimming at V came to 5 bases and at J to 5 bases, leaving 9 bases not matched to a gene. CDR3 length equals 15 residues. CDR1 and CDR2 (germline): MDHEN, SYDVKM. CDR3 sequence (DNA): TGTGCCAGCAGTACGGCAGGGACAGGGCCCGAGACCCAGTACTTC. Translation gives CASSTAGTGPETQYF.

This chain uses TRBV4-2 with TRBJ2-5; 12 bases agree with TRBD2. The J call may be mistaken, given a closer DNA end match to TRBJ2-7. The germline gives CDR1 LGHNA, CDR2 YNFKEQ. The CDR3 is made up of 17 amino acids. Here the CDR3 reads CASSQPTGLAGRDEQYF. CDR3 in DNA: TGTGCCAGCAGCCAACCGACAGGACTAGCGGGAAGGGACGAGCAGTACTTC.

This chain joins TRBV6-5 and TRBJ1-5; no definite D call. The CDR3 is 12 amino acids. V was pared by 5 bases and J by 8 bases, with 10 bases between. Germline V gene sequence: CDR1 MNHEY, CDR2 SVGAGI. The DNA of the CDR3 is TGTGCCAGCAGTGAAATGGGTGAGCCCCAGCATTTT. Translated: CASSEMGEPQHF.

This clone was observed a few times. The rearrangement uses TRBV11-2 and TRBJ1-2; D is undetermined. CDR1 is SGHAT, CDR2 FQNNGV, per germline. The ends were cut back, 10 bases at V and 0 bases at J, with 6 bases in the middle. CDR3 size: 11 residues. The CDR3 loop reads CATRANYGYTF. The DNA of the CDR3 is TGTGCCACTCGGGCTAACTATGGCTACACCTTC.

The rearrangement joins TRBV7-3 to TRBJ2-2; 10 positions agree with TRBD1. Trimming took 4 bases from V and 1 from J; bases not matched to a gene: 3. CDR3 size: 16 residues. Germline values: CDR1 SGHTA, CDR2 FQGTGA. CDR3 region: CASSSRTGGNTGELFF. CDR3 coding DNA: TGTGCCAGCAGCTCACGGACAGGGGGGAACACCGGGGAGCTGTTTTTT.

The chain joins TRBV4-1 to TRBJ1-5, with D hard to call. With 1 base removed from V and 0 bases from J, the gap between germline ends came to 19 bases. Germline values: CDR1 MGHRA, CDR2 YSYEKL. The CDR3 is made up of 19 amino acids. The CDR3 spells CASSQATGSWANSNQPQHF. The CDR3 DNA sequence: TGCGCCAGCAGCCAAGCCACCGGGTCATGGGCGAATAGCAATCAGCCCCAGCATTTT.

This chain joins TRBV28 and TRBJ2-7, with 9 bases matching TRBD1. CDR3 size: 14 residues. Looked up from germline, CDR1 is MDHEN and CDR2 is SYDVKM. The V segment lost 5 bases and the J segment 5 bases; nucleotides outside the gene matches: 7. CDR3 sequence (DNA): TGTGCCAGCAGTAAAGGACAGGGGAAAAACGAGCAGTACTTC. The encoded protein is CASSKGQGKNEQYF. The complete variable domain, with remaining parts taken from reference TRBV28 and TRBJ2-7, reads DVKVTQSSRYLVKRTGEKVFLECVQDMDHENMFWYRQDPGLGLRLIYFSYDVKMKEKGDIPEGYSVSREKKERFSLILESASTNQTSMYLCASSKGQGKNEQYFGPGTRLTVT.

V and J are TRBV5-1 and TRBJ2-3; 8 positions match TRBD2. Germline-derived CDR1 and CDR2 are SGHRS and YFSETQ. This CDR3 contains 15 residues. Losses at the gene ends were 5 bases for V and 0 bases for J; bases not matched to a gene: 5. The CDR3 spells CASRAGGPSTDTQYF. The CDR3 DNA sequence: TGCGCCAGCAGGGCGGGAGGCCCGAGCACAGATACGCAGTATTTT.

V gene TRBV18 combines with J gene TRBJ1-1; D is uncertain. Germline-derived CDR1 and CDR2 are KGHSH and LQKENI. This CDR3 is built from 15 residues. Between the trimmed V and J ends, which lost 3 bases and 4 bases, there was a span of 15 bases. The DNA of the CDR3 is TGTGCCAGCTCACCGTTTGAAGACGGAGCCACTGAAGCTTTCTTT. Translation: CASSPFEDGATEAFF.

The chain links TRBV28 to TRBJ2-7; the match to TRBD2 covers 11 bases. This CDR3 region has 15 residues. Losses at the gene ends were 6 bases for V and 2 bases for J; bases not matched to a gene: 6. Germline V gene data show CDR1 as MDHEN and CDR2 as SYDVKM. Here the CDR3 reads CASSELAGVPYEQYF. In nucleotides, the CDR3 is TGTGCCAGCAGCGAACTAGCGGGAGTGCCCTACGAGCAGTACTTC. Complete variable domain (other parts from reference TRBV28 and TRBJ2-7): DVKVTQSSRYLVKRTGEKVFLECVQDMDHENMFWYRQDPGLGLRLIYFSYDVKMKEKGDIPEGYSVSREKKERFSLILESASTNQTSMYLCASSELAGVPYEQYFGPGTRLTVT.

The rearrangement links TRBV28 to TRBJ2-7; D is unresolved. The CDR3 consists of 14 residues. Trimming pared 10 bases from V and 2 bases from J, leaving 18 bases between. The germline V gene encodes CDR1 MDHEN and CDR2 SYDVKM. The CDR3 nucleotides are TGTGCCACCACCCACACCTCGGGCACCTACGAGCAGTACTTC. This sequence encodes CATTHTSGTYEQYF.

This rearrangement joins TRBV4-2 to TRBJ2-1; the match to TRBD2 covers 7 bases. This CDR3 region has 16 residues. The germline V gene encodes CDR1 LGHNA and CDR2 YNFKEQ. V shed 4 bases, J shed 5 bases, and the junction held 11 bases outside the gene matches. The CDR3 coding sequence is TGTGCCAGCAGCCCCTTAGGCGGGAGCCCCAACAATGAGCAGTTCTTC. This gives the protein CASSPLGGSPNNEQFF.